The clone carrying this TCR beta chain has a single count. Antigen unknown. CDR1 LGHNA and CDR2 YNFKEQ come from the germline V gene. V was shortened by 0 bases and J by 3 bases, with 12 bases between the two germline ends. The CDR3 loop spans 16 amino acids. The data are from a study of radiation and T cells in renal cell carcinoma. Across the whole study: Nephrectomy followed 15 Gy stereotactic body radiation by 4 weeks. Broader study findings: Without pretreatment biopsies, baseline tumor clonotype presence was undetermined. Top tumor clonotypes rose in blood 2 weeks post-radiation, then contracted.

Noted time point: baseline pretreatment blood. Treatment specified: 15 Gy SBRT to primary tumor, nephrectomy 4 weeks later. TCRdb keeps only in-frame clones here, not all; method: immunoSEQ multiplex PCR. The table lists about 91,000 clones, 82% of them singletons, with roughly 7% in the top ten. The TCR sequence derives from a man between 60 and 75 years old with renal cell carcinoma. The chain recombines TRBV4-2 with TRBJ2-4, with D maybe TRBD2 (6 bases). This specimen was blood, taken from a patient whose treatment included radiotherapy and nephrectomy. The chain's CDR3 is CASSQDRGGDKNIQYF. Written as DNA, the CDR3 is TGTGCCAGCAGCCAAGACCGCGGCGGGGACAAAAACATTCAGTACTTC.